The 3 T cell receptor beta chains below come from one sample, sequenced in a study of identical twins. TCRdb re-called the 5' RACE reads through MiXCR, storing one row per CDR3 protein. The top ten clones hold about 0.27% of a sample with 1.5 million to 2 million distinct CDR3 sequences, less than 35% of them seen once. The specimen sequenced was cord blood. These receptors were obtained from a newborn girl in good health.

The V gene is TRBV7-6, the J gene TRBJ1-4; no reliable D call. CDR1 and CDR2 from the germline V gene are SGHVS and FNYEAQ. Trimming pared 5 bases from V and 5 bases from J, leaving 15 bases between. The CDR3 consists of 15 residues. The CDR3 sequence is CASSRNSGSNEKLFF. The CDR3 DNA is TGTGCCAGCAGCCGAAATTCCGGATCGAATGAAAAACTGTTTTTT.

This clonotype was observed a few times. The chain joins TRBV9 to TRBJ2-1; possible D gene TRBD2, 5 bases. Germline V lookup: CDR1 SGDLS, CDR2 YYNGEE. The CDR3 is 15 amino acids. The V end was cut by 4 bases, the J end by 9 bases, with 20 bases between. The DNA of the CDR3 is TGTGCCAGCAGCCCCGCGAGCGGCACAACGGGTGAGCAGTTCTTC. Amino acid sequence: CASSPASGTTGEQFF.

The sample holds a few counts of this clonotype. J is TRBJ1-6 and V is TRBV12-3 or TRBV12-4, with D maybe TRBD1 (5 bases). The CDR3 spans 15 residues. The V gene lost 5 bases and the J gene lost 6 bases, with 14 bases spanning the gap. The CDR3 spells CASSPRGSVNSPLHF. The CDR3, as DNA: TGTGCCAGCAGTCCCCGGGGGAGTGTTAATTCACCCCTCCACTTT.